This T cell receptor (beta chain) was captured in a study of blood T cell repertoires in COVID-19. Whole-study context: Both acute and convalescent COVID-19 samples were obtained from the United States, Italy and Spain. The cDNA or gDNA used as material had been derived from T cells, B-cell-depleted T cells, or PBMCs.

Per the authors' pipeline: Amplification of reference gene primers provided the estimated nucleated cell counts. Profiled with immunoSEQ multiplex PCR; TCRdb holds only in-frame clones, not every one. That table gives V, J and clone size, and the DNA gave D and trimming. Of around 130,000 clones detected, 75% to 90% appear once; the ten largest clones hold under 35%. The germline CDR1 and CDR2 sequences are MDHEN and SYDVKM. V lost 5 bases and J 8 bases, leaving 15 bases between the germline ends. CDR3 length equals 14 residues. The chain carries TRBV28 and TRBJ1-4; no clear D gene. This receptor was identified in a man aged 70 or older with active or convalescent COVID-19. Sequenced: peripheral blood. DNA for the CDR3: TGTGCCAGCAGTCCCCCGGGCGGGAAGGAAAAACTGTTTTTT. Translation: CASSPPGGKEKLFF.